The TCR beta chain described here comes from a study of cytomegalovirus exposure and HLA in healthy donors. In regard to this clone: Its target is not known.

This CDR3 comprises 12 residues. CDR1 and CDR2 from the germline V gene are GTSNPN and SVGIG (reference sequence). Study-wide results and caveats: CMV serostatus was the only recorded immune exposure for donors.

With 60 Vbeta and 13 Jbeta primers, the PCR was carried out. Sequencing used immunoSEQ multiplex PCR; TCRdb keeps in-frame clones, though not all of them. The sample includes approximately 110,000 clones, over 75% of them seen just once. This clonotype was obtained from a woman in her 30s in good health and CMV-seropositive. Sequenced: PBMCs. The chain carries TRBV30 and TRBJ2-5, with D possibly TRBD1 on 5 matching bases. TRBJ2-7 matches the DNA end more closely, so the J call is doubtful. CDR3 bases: TGTGCCTGGACCGCGACAGCCTACGAGCAGTACTTC. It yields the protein CAWTATAYEQYF.